The 15 T cell receptor beta chains reported below all come from one sample, sequenced in a study of cytomegalovirus exposure and HLA in healthy donors. The PCR contained 60 Vbeta and 13 Jbeta primers. TCRdb keeps only in-frame clones here, not all; method: immunoSEQ multiplex PCR. Here the sample spans under 200,000 clones, 82% being singletons. Sequencing was done on a sample of PBMCs. These receptors were obtained from a male donor in good health and CMV-seropositive.

This rearrangement joins TRBV7-2 to TRBJ2-7; D might be TRBD1 (6 bases). Between the trimmed V and J ends, which lost 5 bases and 0 bases, there was a span of 17 bases. The CDR3 contains 16 residues. In germline, CDR1 is SGHTA, CDR2 FQGNSA. The CDR3 region is CASSTRRDKSSYEQYF. The CDR3 DNA reads as TGTGCCAGCAGCACCCGCCGGGACAAGAGCTCCTACGAGCAGTACTTC.

The J gene is TRBJ2-7, the V gene TRBV7-9, with TRBD1 identical over 9 bases. Per germline, CDR1 SEHNR and CDR2 FQNEAQ (reference sequence). The CDR3 covers 17 residues. The J segment lost 3 bases and the V segment lost 5 bases, leaving 14 bases of the junction unmatched. The CDR3 sequence: CASSPQIPGQGYYEQYF. The CDR3 region has the DNA TGTGCCAGCAGCCCGCAAATCCCGGGACAGGGTTACTACGAGCAGTACTTC.

V and J are TRBV5-1 and TRBJ1-5; D ambiguous. Germline V CDR1 and CDR2: SGHRS, YFSETQ. This CDR3 has 13 amino acids. V was shortened by 5 bases and J by 4 bases, with 10 bases between the two germline ends. The CDR3: CASRKGENQPQHF. As DNA, the CDR3 is TGCGCCAGCAGAAAAGGAGAAAATCAGCCCCAGCATTTT.

The chain couples TRBV7-2 to TRBJ2-1; D uncertain. The CDR3 is 17 amino acids. V lost 7 bases, J lost 0 bases, and 19 bases lay in between. The germline CDR1 and CDR2 sequences are SGHTA and FQGNSA. The CDR3 coding sequence is TGTGCCAGCACCAAAATCGGTGACTCACGCTCCTACAATGAGCAGTTCTTC. Translation gives CASTKIGDSRSYNEQFF.

The chain has TRBV18 and TRBJ1-1; 7 bases line up with TRBD1. J lost 3 bases, V lost 3 bases, and 4 bases had no gene match. Germline V CDR1 and CDR2: KGHSH, LQKENI. This CDR3 has 14 amino acids. The CDR3 DNA reads as TGTGCCAGCTCACCCGACAGGGAGGACACTGAAGCTTTCTTT. This gives the protein CASSPDREDTEAFF. Together with reference TRBV18 and TRBJ1-1, the CDR3 gives the full variable domain: NAGVMQNPRHLVRRRGQEARLRCSPMKGHSHVYWYRQLPEEGLKFMVYLQKENIIDESGMPKERFSAEFPKEGPSILRIQQVVRGDSAAYFCASSPDREDTEAFFGQGTRLTVV.

The J gene is TRBJ2-1, the V gene TRBV28; 11 nucleotides agree with TRBD2. The CDR3 sequence is 16 residues long. Germline V CDR1 and CDR2: MDHEN, SYDVKM. The V gene end was trimmed by 5 bases and the J gene end by 4 bases; junction bases not matched to a gene: 7. The CDR3 sequence is CASSTLTSGGYNEQFF. The CDR3 nucleotides read TGTGCCAGCAGTACGCTAACTAGCGGGGGTTACAATGAGCAGTTCTTC.

The J gene is TRBJ1-2, the V gene TRBV9, with D maybe TRBD1 (5 bases). V was clipped by 4 bases and J by 2 bases, with 15 bases between them. CDR3 length equals 15 residues. Germline V gene data show CDR1 as SGDLS and CDR2 as YYNGEE. The CDR3 DNA reads as TGTGCCAGCAGCCTTCACGACAGTCGAAACTATGGCTACACCTTC. Encoded protein: CASSLHDSRNYGYTF.

This chain links TRBV5-4 with TRBJ2-7; D is uncertain. CDR1 SGHNT and CDR2 YYREEE come from the germline V gene (reference sequence). There are 15 residues in the CDR3. Between the trimmed V and J ends, which lost 1 base and 1 base, there was a span of 12 bases. CDR3 DNA sequence: TGTGCCAGCAGCTTGCGGTCCAGACTTTCCTACGAGCAGTACTTC. This translates into CASSLRSRLSYEQYF.

The rearrangement uses TRBV7-2 and TRBJ2-7, with 7 nucleotides matching TRBD2. Losses at the gene ends were 0 bases for V and 3 bases for J; bases not matched to a gene: 8. The CDR3 has 16 amino acids. Germline CDR1 reads SGHTA; CDR2 reads FQGNSA. CDR3 in amino acids: CASSLARTSSGYEQYF. The CDR3 DNA reads as TGTGCCAGCAGCTTAGCGAGGACTAGTAGCGGCTACGAGCAGTACTTC.

As DNA, the CDR3 is TGTGCCAGCAGCTTCCAGGGTGACGAGCAGTACTTC. Translation: CASSFQGDEQYF. The chain links TRBV11-3 to TRBJ2-7, with TRBD1 as a possible D gene (5 bases). This CDR3 has 12 residues. Germline lookup yields CDR1 SGHNT and CDR2 YENEEA. V shed 3 bases and J shed 5 bases, with 8 bases lying between them.

The gene calls are TRBV7-8 and TRBJ1-5, with 9 bases that match TRBD1. This CDR3 has 14 amino acids. V was clipped by 5 bases and J by 13 bases; unmatched bases: 12. Germline V CDR1 and CDR2: SGHVS, FQNEAQ. This CDR3 is CASSILSPGQGQHF. The DNA of the CDR3 is TGTGCCAGCAGCATCTTATCTCCGGGACAGGGTCAGCATTTT.

This chain uses TRBV30 with TRBJ2-7; 8 nucleotides agree with TRBD1. After removal of 1 base from V and 4 bases from J, the junction contained 3 bases not matched to a gene. Germline V CDR1 and CDR2: GTSNPN, SVGIG (reference sequence). This CDR3 has 13 amino acids. The chain's CDR3 is CAWSAGQGYEQYF. DNA of the CDR3: TGTGCCTGGAGTGCCGGACAGGGATACGAGCAGTACTTC.

V gene TRBV9 combines with J gene TRBJ2-1; 7 bases agree with TRBD1. Trimming removed 4 bases from V and 6 bases from J; junction bases left unmatched: 7. Germline-derived CDR1 and CDR2 are SGDLS and YYNGEE. The CDR3 contains 14 residues. CDR3 in amino acids: CASSFRQGSNEQFF. CDR3 DNA sequence: TGTGCCAGCAGCTTCCGACAGGGAAGCAATGAGCAGTTCTTC.

This clone was observed a handful of times. V gene TRBV7-9 combines with J gene TRBJ1-1, with D perhaps matching TRBD1 (6 bases). CDR3 length equals 15 residues. With 2 bases removed from V and 1 base from J, the gap between germline ends came to 11 bases. Germline values: CDR1 SEHNR, CDR2 FQNEAQ (reference sequence). The CDR3, as DNA: TGTGCCAGCAGCTTAATCCAGGGACAGAACACTGAAGCTTTCTTT. Translating gives CASSLIQGQNTEAFF. Based on the CDR3 plus reference TRBV7-9 and TRBJ1-1, the full variable domain is DTGVSQNPRHKITKRGQNVTFRCDPISEHNRLYWYRQTLGQGPEFLTYFQNEAQLEKSRLLSDRFSAERPKGSFSTLEIQRTEQGDSAMYLCASSLIQGQNTEAFFGQGTRLTVV.

This clone has only one observation. V usage is TRBV28 and J usage is TRBJ1-2, with TRBD1 matching 9 bases. V dropped 2 bases and J dropped 4; count of bases not matched to a gene: 8. Germline-derived CDR1 and CDR2 are MDHEN and SYDVKM. CDR3 length: 16 residues. Here the CDR3 reads CASSLGVGDRAYGYTF. CDR3 in DNA: TGTGCCAGCAGTTTAGGGGTTGGGGACAGGGCCTATGGCTACACCTTC.